These 21 T cell receptor beta chains came from one sample sequenced in a study of human T cells and chemical hapten exposure. TCRdb analysed the RACE reads with MiXCR anew, one entry per CDR3 protein. The sample yields about 100,000 distinct CDR3 sequences, about an eighth seen once. This sample's time point: patch test 2, 6 weeks after DPC sensitization. Regarding treatment: therapeutic diphenylcyclopropenone sensitization with weekly scalp DPC. Material: whole blood, obtained in connection with sensitization to the hapten diphenylcyclopropenone (DPC). The receptors come from a woman aged 40 to 50 with alopecia areata. Some clones in this sample may be carry-over from other donors' samples.

The chain carries TRBV12-3 or TRBV12-4 and TRBJ2-7; D not resolved. Trimming cost V 3 bases and J 12 bases, with 15 bases left between them. This CDR3 spans 12 amino acids. CDR3 nucleotide sequence: TGTGCCAGCAGTTTCCTTTCAAGCTACCCGTACTTC. It translates to CASSFLSSYPYF.

This clonotype was counted ten times or more. V gene TRBV14 combines with J gene TRBJ2-1; 10 bases are shared with TRBD2. The trim removed 4 bases at V and 0 bases at J, leaving 9 bases unmatched. Germline CDR1 reads SGHDN; CDR2 reads FVKESK. CDR3 length: 18 residues. The DNA of the CDR3 is TGTGCCAGCAGCCGCCGGACTAGCGGTCTCAGCTCCTACAATGAGCAGTTCTTC. Residues: CASSRRTSGLSSYNEQFF.

This clonotype was counted a few times. This chain connects TRBV7-9 to TRBJ2-7; 7 nucleotides line up with TRBD1. The CDR3 runs to 16 residues. Per the germline V gene, CDR1 is SEHNR and CDR2 is FQNEAQ (reference sequence). V trimming: 5 bases; J trimming: 0 bases; junction bases outside the gene matches: 10. The CDR3 DNA sequence: TGTGCCAGCAGCCCGACAGTGGGACAGCACTCCTACGAGCAGTACTTC. Translation: CASSPTVGQHSYEQYF. Full variable domain (outside the CDR3, taken from reference TRBV7-9 and TRBJ2-7): DTGVSQNPRHKITKRGQNVTFRCDPISEHNRLYWYRQTLGQGPEFLTYFQNEAQLEKSRLLSDRFSAERPKGSFSTLEIQRTEQGDSAMYLCASSPTVGQHSYEQYFGPGTRLTVT.

The chain combines TRBV7-8 with TRBJ1-2; TRBD1 agrees at 12 bases. CDR3 length equals 18 residues. Unmatched junction bases numbered 17, after V lost 4 bases and J lost 8 bases. Germline-derived CDR1 and CDR2 are SGHVS and FQNEAQ. DNA for the CDR3: TGTGCCAGCAGCTCACGTCCGGGACAGGGGGCCCATTACCAGGGCTACACCTTC. It specifies CASSSRPGQGAHYQGYTF.

This clonotype was recorded at least ten times. The V call is TRBV7-2, the J call TRBJ1-1; D might be TRBD1 (5 bases). CDR3 length: 13 residues. Per the germline V gene, CDR1 is SGHTA and CDR2 is FQGNSA. The V end was cut by 3 bases, the J end by 11 bases, with 16 bases between. CDR3 region: CASSFGRSGDAFF. The CDR3, as DNA: TGTGCCAGCAGCTTTGGTCGGTCGGGGGATGCTTTCTTT.

This clonotype has ten or more counts. J is TRBJ2-2 and V is TRBV20-1; 10 bases fit TRBD2. Germline loops: CDR1 DFQATT, CDR2 SNEGSKA (reference sequence). This CDR3 contains 16 residues. V was clipped by 0 bases and J by 7 bases; unmatched bases: 8. In DNA, the CDR3 is TGCAGTGCTAGAGAGAGGGAGCGGGAGGGGAGCGGGGAGCTGTTTTTT. The encoded protein is CSAREREREGSGELFF.

This clonotype was seen many times. The genes are TRBV28 and TRBJ1-3, with unresolved D. The CDR3 is 14 amino acids. Germline V gene sequence: CDR1 MDHEN, CDR2 SYDVKM. V was shortened by 5 bases and J by 2 bases, with 10 bases between the two germline ends. CDR3 sequence reads: CASSISPPGNTIYF. The CDR3 bases are TGTGCCAGCAGTATCTCACCACCTGGAAACACCATATATTTT.

This clonotype was counted only a few times. This sequence joins TRBV6-2 or TRBV6-3 and TRBJ2-3; D remains ambiguous. The CDR3 totals 16 residues. The germline V gene encodes CDR1 MNHEY and CDR2 SVGEGT. V was clipped by 0 bases and J by 2 bases, with 12 bases between them. CDR3 DNA: TGTGCCAGCAGTTACTCGAGGCTACAAAACACAGATACGCAGTATTTT. It yields the protein CASSYSRLQNTDTQYF.

The sample holds many counts of this clonotype. V gene TRBV2 combines with J gene TRBJ2-7; D may match TRBD1 or TRBD2 (5 bases each). V was clipped by 3 bases and J by 3 bases, with 12 bases between them. There are 14 residues in the CDR3. Per the germline V gene, CDR1 is SNHLY and CDR2 is FYNNEI. In DNA form, the CDR3 reads TGTGCCAGCAGTGAGGTTGGGACCTACTACGAGCAGTACTTC. The encoded protein is CASSEVGTYYEQYF.

This chain joins TRBV20-1 and TRBJ1-5; tentatively, D is TRBD1 (5 bases). CDR3 length: 13 amino acids. Germline V gene sequence: CDR1 DFQATT, CDR2 SNEGSKA (reference sequence). Trimming removed 4 bases at V and 5 bases at J, with 12 bases between. The CDR3 DNA follows: TGCAGTGCTATCCGGGACCGAGATCAGCCCCAGCATTTT. Translated, it gives CSAIRDRDQPQHF.

This clonotype was observed a handful of times. The chain joins TRBV29-1 to TRBJ1-2; the D gene is possibly TRBD1 (6 bases). CDR1 and CDR2 (germline): SQVTM, ANQGSEA. This CDR3 has 13 residues. The ends were cut back, 4 bases at V and 7 bases at J, with 16 bases in the middle. The CDR3 reads CSVALRGGAGYTF. CDR3 DNA: TGCAGCGTTGCCCTCCGAGGGGGGGCTGGCTACACCTTC.

This clonotype was counted only a few times. The chain couples TRBV29-1 to TRBJ1-1; tentatively, D is TRBD1 (6 bases). Germline CDR1 reads SQVTM; CDR2 reads ANQGSEA. The CDR3 runs 12 residues. Trimming took 0 bases from V and 6 from J, leaving 8 bases between them. CDR3 coding DNA: TGCAGCGTTGAAGATGGACAGTCTGAAGCTTTCTTT. Translating gives CSVEDGQSEAFF. Complete variable domain (other parts from reference TRBV29-1 and TRBJ1-1): SAVISQKPSRDICQRGTSLTIQCQVDSQVTMMFWYRQQPGQSLTLIATANQGSEATYESGFVIDKFPISRPNLTFSTLTVSNMSPEDSSIYLCSVEDGQSEAFFGQGTRLTVV.

There are a few counts of this clonotype. The J gene is TRBJ1-1, the V gene TRBV21-1; the table gives TRBD1 as D, unverified against the DNA. TRBV21-1 is reported as a pseudogene. The CDR3 consists of 11 residues. The CDR3 spells CASGRGPEAFF. The CDR3 region has the DNA TGTGCCAGCGGCCGGGGCCCTGAAGCTTTCTTT.

At least ten counts were recorded for this clonotype. The rearrangement joins TRBV6-5 to TRBJ2-7; tentatively, D is TRBD2 (6 bases). CDR1 is MNHEY, CDR2 SVGAGI, per germline. The CDR3 is 14 residues long. The V and J ends lost 8 bases and 3 bases respectively, with 17 bases between them. The CDR3 spells CASWSIRGSYEQYF. The CDR3 coding sequence is TGTGCCAGCTGGTCGATACGGGGGAGCTACGAGCAGTACTTC.

The chain carries TRBV12-3 or TRBV12-4 and TRBJ2-3; 10 bases are a match to TRBD2. Germline trimming cut 8 bases from V and 7 bases from J; bases unmatched to any gene: 9. This CDR3 comprises 14 residues. The CDR3 DNA is TGTGCCAGCGTGACACTAGCGGGGCCGAATACGCAGTATTTT. This translates into CASVTLAGPNTQYF.

This clonotype occurred a few times. Mismatch with germline at one junction end may stem from a read error. The rearrangement joins TRBV18 to TRBJ2-2; D might be TRBD1 or TRBD2, each matching 6 bases. Germline V gives CDR1 KGHSH, CDR2 LQKENI. The CDR3 sequence is 12 residues long. CDR3 region: CASSPQVRGLAF. CDR3 nucleotides: TGTGCCAGCTCACCACAAGTCCGGGGGCTAGCGTTT.

This clonotype was seen repeatedly, ten times or more. This chain links TRBV27 with TRBJ2-7; 8 positions match TRBD2. The trim removed 5 bases at V and 2 bases at J, leaving 8 bases unmatched. CDR3 length: 15 residues. Germline CDR1 MNHEY, CDR2 SMNVEV (reference sequence). CDR3 region: CASSPVAGRTYEQYF. CDR3 DNA: TGTGCCAGCAGTCCTGTAGCGGGACGGACCTACGAGCAGTACTTC.

In its sample, this clonotype was seen a few times. The V call is TRBV29-1, the J call TRBJ2-1; D tentatively fits TRBD1 or TRBD2 (5 bases each). This CDR3 has 13 residues. Trimming removed 6 bases from V and 7 bases from J, with 16 bases in between. Germline CDR1 and CDR2: SQVTM and ANQGSEA. The CDR3 is CSVSGTRGNEQFF. The CDR3 bases are TGCAGCGTCTCCGGGACCCGCGGGAATGAGCAGTTCTTC.

This clonotype was seen repeatedly, ten times or more. The rearrangement uses TRBV5-4 and TRBJ2-7; possibly TRBD1 for D (6 bases). The germline CDR1 and CDR2 sequences are SGHNT and YYREEE (reference sequence). This CDR3 has 15 amino acids. The V gene lost 4 bases and the J gene lost 0 bases, with 14 bases spanning the gap. The CDR3 sequence: CASSLGTLSSYEQYF. The CDR3 DNA reads TGTGCCAGCAGCCTAGGGACATTGAGCTCCTACGAGCAGTACTTC.

This clonotype was recorded a few times. J is TRBJ1-5 and V is TRBV4-3; a weak D match, TRBD1 (5 bases). The CDR3 spans 16 residues. The ends were cut back, 0 bases at V and 2 bases at J, with 11 bases in the middle. The germline gives CDR1 LGHNA, CDR2 YSLEER. The DNA of the CDR3 is TGCGCCAGCAGCCAAGATTTCGGGGGACGCAATCAGCCCCAGCATTTT. This encodes CASSQDFGGRNQPQHF.

Ten or more counts support this clonotype. The chain is built from TRBV27 and TRBJ2-6; D is unclear. CDR1 is MNHEY and CDR2 is SMNVEV in the germline V gene (reference sequence). The CDR3 contains 14 residues. The ends were cut back, 5 bases at V and 0 bases at J, with 5 bases in the middle. CDR3 coding DNA: TGTGCCAGCAGTCTCAGCTCTGGGGCCAACGTCCTGACTTTC. Encoded protein: CASSLSSGANVLTF. Looking up the rest from reference TRBV27 and TRBJ2-6 gives the full variable domain: EAQVTQNPRYLITVTGKKLTVTCSQNMNHEYMSWYRQDPGLGLRQIYYSMNVEVTDKGDVPEGYKVSRKEKRNFPLILESPSPNQTSLYFCASSLSSGANVLTFGAGSRLTVL.